These 21 T cell receptor beta chains came from one sample sequenced in a study of T cell responses to AZD1222 COVID-19 vaccine. Libraries were prepared by immunoSEQ multiplex PCR; TCRdb keeps only in-frame clonotypes and omits some of them. The sample records over 85,000 clones, about 81% being singletons. Sequences were derived from peripheral blood, sampled on day 0 of AZD1222 vaccination. The receptors derive from an adult in good health.

The chain uses TRBV10-3 and TRBJ2-7; 8 bases match TRBD1. Germline CDR1 is ENHRY and CDR2 is SYGVKD. Losses at the gene ends were 4 bases for V and 3 bases for J; bases not matched to a gene: 5. The CDR3 spans 14 residues. The CDR3 reads CAISAPDRGYEQYF. CDR3 nucleotides: TGTGCCATCAGTGCCCCAGACAGGGGCTACGAGCAGTACTTC.

V is TRBV11-1 and J is TRBJ2-5, with 11 bases lining up with TRBD1. The V gene end was trimmed by 5 bases and the J gene end by 1 base; junction bases not matched to a gene: 6. This CDR3 is 16 amino acids long. Germline CDR1 SGHAT, CDR2 FQDESV (reference sequence). The DNA for the CDR3 is TGTGCCAGCAGCCGAGGACAGGGGGCGCCCCAAGAGACCCAGTACTTC. This gives the protein CASSRGQGAPQETQYF.

This chain connects TRBV19 to TRBJ1-2; 10 positions match TRBD1. Losses at the gene ends were 3 bases for V and 4 bases for J; bases not matched to a gene: 5. Germline CDR1 reads LNHDA; CDR2 reads SQIVND (reference sequence). The CDR3 spans 15 residues. The chain's CDR3 is CASSIPTGGGYGYTF. The DNA of the CDR3 is TGTGCCAGTAGTATCCCGACAGGGGGCGGCTATGGCTACACCTTC.

The table lists this clone with a few counts. The CDR3 protein is CASSRAGGRETQYF. CDR3 nucleotide sequence: TGTGCCAGCAGTAGAGCGGGGGGGCGAGAGACCCAGTACTTC. The chain joins TRBV28 to TRBJ2-5; the match to TRBD2 covers 10 bases. J lost 4 bases, V lost 5 bases, and 4 bases had no gene match. CDR1 and CDR2 from the germline V gene are MDHEN and SYDVKM. The CDR3 has 14 residues.

This chain links TRBV30 with TRBJ1-1; maybe TRBD1 (5 bases). Germline V gene lookup returns CDR1 GTSNPN and CDR2 SVGIG (reference sequence). With 2 bases removed from V and 0 bases from J, the gap between germline ends came to 10 bases. The CDR3 extends over 14 amino acids. The chain's CDR3 is CAWSQDRLNTEAFF. CDR3 nucleotide sequence: TGTGCCTGGAGTCAAGACAGACTGAACACTGAAGCTTTCTTT.

The chain uses TRBV2 and TRBJ2-1, with D hard to call. Germline V gives CDR1 SNHLY, CDR2 FYNNEI. With 6 bases removed from V and 1 base from J, the gap between germline ends came to 13 bases. The CDR3 extends over 15 amino acids. The CDR3 bases are TGTGCCAGCAGATCTACCTTGGGTTCCTACAATGAGCAGTTCTTC. It encodes CASRSTLGSYNEQFF.

CDR3 nucleotide sequence: TGCGCCAGCAGCTCTGCTTCGAGGCTAGATCTCGAGCAGTACTTC. Its protein is CASSSASRLDLEQYF. V usage is TRBV5-1 and J usage is TRBJ2-7; D unclear. The CDR3 contains 15 residues. Germline values: CDR1 SGHRS, CDR2 YFSETQ. V lost 3 bases to trimming and J lost 6 bases, with 19 bases between them.

The V and J genes are TRBV3-1 (or the pseudogene TRBV3-2) and TRBJ2-1, with 14 positions matching TRBD2. Trimming cost V 4 bases and J 7 bases; bases outside gene matches: 6. CDR1 is LGHDT and CDR2 is YNNKEL in the germline V gene (reference sequence). The CDR3 is 16 amino acids. The CDR3 region has the DNA TGTGCCAGCAGCCCGGGGACTAGCGGGAGTCCAAATGAGCAGTTCTTC. This gives the protein CASSPGTSGSPNEQFF.

V is TRBV2 and J is TRBJ1-4; D gene uncertain. The V end lost 2 bases, the J end lost 9 bases, and 7 bases lay between the germline ends. CDR3 length: 12 residues. The germline V gene has CDR1 SNHLY and CDR2 FYNNEI. Here the CDR3 DNA reads TGTGCCAGCAGTGAACTGGAAAAAAAACTGTTTTTT. Translation gives CASSELEKKLFF.

The chain carries TRBV4-1 and TRBJ1-3; a possible D gene is TRBD1 (5 bases). V shed 4 bases and J shed 0 bases, with 10 bases lying between them. Germline assignment: CDR1 MGHRA and CDR2 YSYEKL. The CDR3 has 15 residues. Written as DNA, the CDR3 is TGCGCCAGCAGCCGGGACGGTGGCTCTGGAAACACCATATATTTT. It is translated as CASSRDGGSGNTIYF.

V is TRBV5-1 and J is TRBJ1-1; D is uncertain. The length of the CDR3 is 13 residues. V was cut by 5 bases and J by 5 bases, with 13 bases left in between. Germline assignment: CDR1 SGHRS and CDR2 YFSETQ. The CDR3 protein is CASRDQVSTEAFF. The CDR3 DNA is TGCGCCAGCAGGGATCAGGTCTCAACTGAAGCTTTCTTT.

This clone was detected only once. This rearrangement joins TRBV15 to TRBJ1-4; 7 bases agree with TRBD1. The ends lost 8 bases at V and 0 bases at J; junction bases unmatched: 9. Germline assignment: CDR1 LNHNV and CDR2 YYDKDF (reference sequence). The CDR3 is made up of 16 amino acids. Here the CDR3 reads CATLGRDRTTNEKLFF. CDR3 nucleotides: TGTGCCACCCTTGGCCGGGACAGAACAACTAATGAAAAACTGTTTTTT.

This chain links TRBV27 with TRBJ2-7, with a tentative D call TRBD1 (5 bases). The germline V and J ends were trimmed by 2 bases and 4 bases, with 15 bases remaining between them. This CDR3 is 15 amino acids long. Germline CDR1 is MNHEY and CDR2 is SMNVEV (reference sequence). CDR3 sequence: CASSLTWGGRYEQYF. In DNA form, the CDR3 reads TGTGCCAGCAGTTTAACATGGGGCGGAAGATACGAGCAGTACTTC.

V usage is TRBV7-9 and J usage is TRBJ2-4, with D uncertain. CDR1 SEHNR and CDR2 FQNEAQ come from the germline V gene (reference sequence). V was clipped by 1 base and J by 3 bases, with 13 bases between them. The CDR3 is 16 amino acids. The DNA of the CDR3 is TGTGCCAGCAGCTTAGACAGTACGACCTACAAAAACATTCAGTACTTC. It yields the protein CASSLDSTTYKNIQYF. Drawing the rest from reference TRBV7-9 and TRBJ2-4, the complete variable domain is DTGVSQNPRHKITKRGQNVTFRCDPISEHNRLYWYRQTLGQGPEFLTYFQNEAQLEKSRLLSDRFSAERPKGSFSTLEIQRTEQGDSAMYLCASSLDSTTYKNIQYFGAGTRLSVL.

Worth noting for this clone: The sample has other DNA sequences that encode this CDR3 too. J is TRBJ1-2 and V is TRBV28, with D hard to call. The ends were cut back, 2 bases at V and 2 bases at J, with 0 bases in the middle. This CDR3 region has 11 residues. Germline lookup yields CDR1 MDHEN and CDR2 SYDVKM. Written as DNA, the CDR3 is TGTGCCAGCAGTTTAAACTATGGCTACACCTTC. Protein product: CASSLNYGYTF.

This clone was counted between two and nine times. The rearrangement links TRBV11-2 to TRBJ1-1; D gene unclear. The CDR3 runs 15 residues. Trimming left V 5 bases short and J 1 base short, with 14 bases between. CDR1 SGHAT and CDR2 FQNNGV come from the germline V gene. The CDR3 sequence is CASSPSPDGNTEAFF. Here the CDR3 DNA reads TGTGCCAGCAGCCCCAGTCCGGACGGGAACACTGAAGCTTTCTTT.

This chain joins TRBV5-1 and TRBJ2-7; 10 positions match TRBD1. Per the germline V gene, CDR1 is SGHRS and CDR2 is YFSETQ. Unmatched junction bases numbered 8, after V lost 4 bases and J lost 4 bases. CDR3 length equals 15 residues. The CDR3 sequence: CASSDRDRGRYEQYF. For the CDR3, the DNA is TGCGCCAGCAGCGACCGGGACAGGGGCCGATACGAGCAGTACTTC.

This rearrangement joins TRBV6-5 to TRBJ1-3; 7 nucleotides line up with TRBD1. With 6 bases clipped from V and 3 bases from J, the junction kept 2 bases outside the gene matches. This CDR3 region has 13 residues. Germline CDR1 and CDR2: MNHEY and SVGAGI. The CDR3 coding sequence is TGTGCCAGCAGGACAGGGAGTGGAAACACCATATATTTT. Protein sequence: CASRTGSGNTIYF.

The chain uses TRBV3-1 (or the pseudogene TRBV3-2) and TRBJ1-2; TRBD1 might be the D (6 bases). Germline CDR1 LGHDT, CDR2 YNNKEL (reference sequence). V dropped 6 bases and J dropped 8 bases, with 16 bases sitting between them. The CDR3 consists of 13 residues. The CDR3 nucleotides read TGTGCCAGCAGTCGTATCGAGGGGGGCGGCTACACCTTC. Translated, it gives CASSRIEGGGYTF.

This clone has just a few counts. Other DNA sequences of this sample code for an identical CDR3. The chain combines TRBV6-2 or TRBV6-3 with TRBJ2-6; the D gene could be TRBD1 or TRBD2 (5 bases each). Trimming removed 3 bases at V and 0 bases at J, with 6 bases between. This CDR3 contains 15 residues. The germline V gene has CDR1 MNHEY and CDR2 SVGEGT. Here the CDR3 DNA reads TGTGCCAGCAGTTATGGGGGCTCTGGGGCCAACGTCCTGACTTTC. This gives the protein CASSYGGSGANVLTF.

The genes are TRBV19 and TRBJ1-5; D ambiguous. The germline V and J ends were trimmed by 5 bases and 0 bases, with 8 bases remaining between them. The length of the CDR3 is 14 residues. The germline V gene has CDR1 LNHDA and CDR2 SQIVND (reference sequence). CDR3 nucleotides: TGTGCCAGTAGTGGGCGCTATAGCAATCAGCCCCAGCATTTT. This translates into CASSGRYSNQPQHF.